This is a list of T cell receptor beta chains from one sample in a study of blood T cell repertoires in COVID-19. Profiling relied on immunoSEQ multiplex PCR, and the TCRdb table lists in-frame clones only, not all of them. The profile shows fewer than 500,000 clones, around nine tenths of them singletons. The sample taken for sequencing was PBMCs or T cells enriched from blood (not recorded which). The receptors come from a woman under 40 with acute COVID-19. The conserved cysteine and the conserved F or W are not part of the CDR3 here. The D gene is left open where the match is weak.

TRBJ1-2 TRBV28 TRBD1 ASSFGTGDGYT
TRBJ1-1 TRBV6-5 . ASSPRGRANTEAF
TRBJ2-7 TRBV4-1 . ASSQEGQYYEQY
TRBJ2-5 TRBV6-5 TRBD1 ASSRPGQNQETQY
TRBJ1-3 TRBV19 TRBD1 ASRATGTLGNTIY
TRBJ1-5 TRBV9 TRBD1 ASSVGQGSGQPQH
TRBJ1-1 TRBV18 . ASSPFSSKDNEAF
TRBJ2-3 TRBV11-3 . ASSLGTGGRDRDTQY
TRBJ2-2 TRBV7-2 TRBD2 ASSEGLAANTGELF
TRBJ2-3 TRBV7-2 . ATGVVGGPRDTQY
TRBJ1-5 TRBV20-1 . SASSGVGNQPQH
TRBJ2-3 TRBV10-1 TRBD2 ASSSGGGTDTQY
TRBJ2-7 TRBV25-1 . ASSEGSGPYEQY
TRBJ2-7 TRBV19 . ASSPTWDSSFPC
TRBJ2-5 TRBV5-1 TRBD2 ASSDRTSGAETQY
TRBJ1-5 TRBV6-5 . ASSFTSGQPQH
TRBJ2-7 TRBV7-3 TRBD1 ASSLTGGVTYEQY
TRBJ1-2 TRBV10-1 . ASSDSILDGYT
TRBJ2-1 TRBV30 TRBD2 AWRKRGGSTSYNEQF
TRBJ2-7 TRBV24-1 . ATSDNTGHYEQY
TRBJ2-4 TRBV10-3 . AILDGGLNIQY
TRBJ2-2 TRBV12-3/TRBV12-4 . ASSTRAGELF
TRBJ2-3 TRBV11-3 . ASSHLGTDTQY